The count of the clone carrying this T cell receptor beta chain is one. Sequenced by immunoSEQ multiplex PCR; TCRdb stores in-frame clones only, minus some. The table records 60,000 to 65,000 clones, about 88% of them present only once. The germline CDR1 and CDR2 sequences are SGHVS and FQNEAQ. Losses at the gene ends were 7 bases for V and 1 base for J; bases not matched to a gene: 11. This CDR3 contains 16 residues. This entry is derived from a study of technical replicates of blood from several donors. The sequence came from a human donor in good health. Some clones in this sample may be carry-over from other donors' samples. The specimen was PBMCs. The chain carries TRBV7-8 and TRBJ2-5; 8 bases match TRBD2. The CDR3 is CASTHETGGAQETQYF. DNA of the CDR3: TGTGCCAGCACCCATGAGACGGGGGGGGCCCAAGAGACCCAGTACTTC. Variable domain in full (rest from reference TRBV7-8 and TRBJ2-5): GAGVSQSPRYKVAKRGQDVALRCDPISGHVSLFWYQQALGQGPEFLTYFQNEAQLDKSGLPSDRFFAERPEGSVSTLKIQRTQQEDSAVYLCASTHETGGAQETQYFGPGTRLLVL.